The rows below give T cell receptor beta chains drawn from one sample of a study of PD-1 blockade in classical Hodgkin lymphoma. Sequencing was performed with immunoSEQ multiplex PCR; in TCRdb, only in-frame clones are kept and a portion is missing. The sample has 25,000 to 30,000 clones, more than 80% seen once. The sequenced material came from CD4+ T cells from blood. Receptor source: a human donor with classical Hodgkin lymphoma. The conserved cysteine and the conserved F or W are not part of the CDR3 here.

TRBV27,TRBJ1-2,AKNRASYGYT
TRBV7-2,TRBJ2-1,ASSLAGTFNSYNEQF
TRBV6-5,TRBJ1-1,ASSYSWVTEAF
TRBV28,TRBJ2-7,ASSSGQGLEQY
TRBV5-4,TRBJ2-1,ASSLAASGRVGNEQF
TRBV5-5,TRBJ2-7,ASSLAGRSNGYEQY
TRBV28,TRBJ2-5,ASSRLAGGRETQY
TRBV6-5,TRBJ1-1,ASSYDGVSEAF
TRBV6-5,TRBJ2-5,ASSPSAGAASAQY
TRBV7-2,TRBJ2-5,ASSLLKMGGAGETQY
TRBV27,TRBJ2-3,ASSWATGADTQY
TRBV2,TRBJ1-2,ASSETQGKADGYT
TRBV28,TRBJ2-1,ASSVDSWNNEQF
TRBV7-2,TRBJ2-7,ASSAQVTYEQY
TRBV5-1,TRBJ2-5,ASSLGRQETQY
TRBV27,TRBJ2-3,ASSLDRPDTQY
TRBV29-1,TRBJ1-2,ITSENYGYT
TRBV4-3,TRBJ2-7,ASSQGGPLSEQY
TRBV10-3,TRBJ2-7,AISESNRGEQY
TRBV5-1,TRBJ2-7,ASSTQGYEQY
TRBV19,TRBJ2-7,ASSIGGASGAEQY
TRBV29-1,TRBJ2-5,SVETGKETQY
TRBV5-6,TRBJ2-5,ASSLGRETQY
TRBV11-1,TRBJ2-1,ASSSRGQGEAGYNEQF
TRBV5-8,TRBJ1-1,ASSLGGPRGLEAF
TRBV6-1,TRBJ1-5,ASSGEGGAFQPQH
TRBV11-2,TRBJ2-7,ASSLVTGGYEQY
TRBV18,TRBJ1-1,ASSEGTEAF
TRBV27,TRBJ2-1,ASSSGLAGDIHEQF
TRBV7-9,TRBJ2-7,ASSLELAGTNEQY
TRBV19,TRBJ2-3,ASSTDRESTDTQY
TRBV9,TRBJ2-1,ASSVTSGDNEQF
TRBV11-2,TRBJ2-1,ASSPRGASSYNEQF
TRBV6-1,TRBJ2-3,ASSEAPGTEPY
TRBV5-8,TRBJ2-1,ASSLVRLAGSSEQF
TRBV5-4,TRBJ1-1,ASSLAGGVEAF
TRBV11-2,TRBJ1-1,ASSLSGSLNTEAF
TRBV4-2,TRBJ2-5,ASSQGGLAGGETQY
TRBV5-1,TRBJ2-1,ASSEGQAGNEQF
TRBV5-5,TRBJ2-1,ASSPDRGEMGNEQF
TRBV10-3,TRBJ2-4,AISENQQANIQY
TRBV21-1,TRBJ1-1,ARGDREAF
TRBV7-9,TRBJ2-3,ASSLGQGNRGTDTQY